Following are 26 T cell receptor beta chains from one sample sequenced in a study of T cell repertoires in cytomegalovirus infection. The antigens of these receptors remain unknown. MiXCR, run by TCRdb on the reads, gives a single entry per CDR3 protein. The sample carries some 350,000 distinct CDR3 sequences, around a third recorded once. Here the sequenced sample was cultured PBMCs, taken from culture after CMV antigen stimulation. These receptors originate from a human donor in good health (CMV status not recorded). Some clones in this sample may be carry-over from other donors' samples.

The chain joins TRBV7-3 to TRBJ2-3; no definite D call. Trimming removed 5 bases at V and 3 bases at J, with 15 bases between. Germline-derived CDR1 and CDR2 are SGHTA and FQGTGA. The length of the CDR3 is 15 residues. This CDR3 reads CASSRRAPGTDTQYF. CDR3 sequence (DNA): TGTGCCAGCAGCCGAAGGGCCCCCGGGACAGATACGCAGTATTTT.

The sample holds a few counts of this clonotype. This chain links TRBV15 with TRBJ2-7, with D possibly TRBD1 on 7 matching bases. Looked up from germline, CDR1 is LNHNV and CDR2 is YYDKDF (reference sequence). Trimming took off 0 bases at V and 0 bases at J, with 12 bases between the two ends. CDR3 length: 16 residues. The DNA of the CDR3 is TGTGCCACCAGCAGAGATCGGGGGACAGCCTCCTACGAGCAGTACTTC. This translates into CATSRDRGTASYEQYF.

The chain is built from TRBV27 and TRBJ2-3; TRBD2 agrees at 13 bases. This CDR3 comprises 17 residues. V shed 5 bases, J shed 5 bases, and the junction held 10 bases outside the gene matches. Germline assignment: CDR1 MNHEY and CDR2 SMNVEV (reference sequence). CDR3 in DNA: TGTGCCAGCAGTGGACTAGCGGGAGTTGGTTTGCTAGATACGCAGTATTTT. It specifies CASSGLAGVGLLDTQYF.

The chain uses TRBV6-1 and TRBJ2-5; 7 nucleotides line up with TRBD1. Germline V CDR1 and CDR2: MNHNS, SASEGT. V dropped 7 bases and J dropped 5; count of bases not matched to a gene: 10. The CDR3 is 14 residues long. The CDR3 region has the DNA TGTGCCAGCAATCCCGGGACAGCTCTGGAGACCCAGTACTTC. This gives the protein CASNPGTALETQYF.

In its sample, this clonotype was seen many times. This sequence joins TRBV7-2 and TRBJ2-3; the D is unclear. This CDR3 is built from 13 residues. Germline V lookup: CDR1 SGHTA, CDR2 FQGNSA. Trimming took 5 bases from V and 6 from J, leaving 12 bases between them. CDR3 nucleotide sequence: TGTGCCAGCAGCCCCTCTTACATGGATACGCAGTATTTT. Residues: CASSPSYMDTQYF.

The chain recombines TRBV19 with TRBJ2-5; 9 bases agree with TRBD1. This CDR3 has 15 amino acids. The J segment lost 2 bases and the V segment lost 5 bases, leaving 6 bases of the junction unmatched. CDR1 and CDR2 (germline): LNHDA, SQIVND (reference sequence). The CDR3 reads CASSRTGVLQETQYF. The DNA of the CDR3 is TGTGCCAGTAGTCGGACAGGGGTTCTACAAGAGACCCAGTACTTC. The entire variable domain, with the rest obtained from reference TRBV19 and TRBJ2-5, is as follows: DGGITQSPKYLFRKEGQNVTLSCEQNLNHDAMYWYRQDPGQGLRLIYYSQIVNDFQKGDIAEGYSVSREKKESFPLTVTSAQKNPTAFYLCASSRTGVLQETQYFGPGTRLLVL.

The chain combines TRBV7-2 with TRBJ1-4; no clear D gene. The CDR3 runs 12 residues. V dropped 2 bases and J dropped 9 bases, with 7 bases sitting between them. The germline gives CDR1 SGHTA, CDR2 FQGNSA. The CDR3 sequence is CASSLNQQKLFF. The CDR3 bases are TGTGCCAGCAGCTTAAACCAGCAAAAACTGTTTTTT.

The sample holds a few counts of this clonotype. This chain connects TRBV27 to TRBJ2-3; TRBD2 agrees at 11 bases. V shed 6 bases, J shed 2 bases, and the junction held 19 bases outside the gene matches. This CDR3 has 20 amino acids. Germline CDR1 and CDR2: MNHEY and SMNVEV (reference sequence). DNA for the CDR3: TGTGCCAGCAGCACAATCGGGACTAGCGGCCTCGTGGAAGTCACAGATACGCAGTATTTT. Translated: CASSTIGTSGLVEVTDTQYF.

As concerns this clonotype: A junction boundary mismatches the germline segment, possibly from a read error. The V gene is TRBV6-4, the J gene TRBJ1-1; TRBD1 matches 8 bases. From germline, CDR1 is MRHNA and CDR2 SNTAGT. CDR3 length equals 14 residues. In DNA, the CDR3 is TGTGCCAGCAGTGAAACAGGGGGTCGGACTGAATCTTTCTTT. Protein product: CASSETGGRTESFF.

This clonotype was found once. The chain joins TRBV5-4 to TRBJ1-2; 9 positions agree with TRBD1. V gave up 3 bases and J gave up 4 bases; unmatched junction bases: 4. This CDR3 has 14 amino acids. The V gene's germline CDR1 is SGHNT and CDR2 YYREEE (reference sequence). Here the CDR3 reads CASSWGQGGYGYTF. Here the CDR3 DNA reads TGTGCCAGCAGCTGGGGACAGGGTGGCTATGGCTACACCTTC.

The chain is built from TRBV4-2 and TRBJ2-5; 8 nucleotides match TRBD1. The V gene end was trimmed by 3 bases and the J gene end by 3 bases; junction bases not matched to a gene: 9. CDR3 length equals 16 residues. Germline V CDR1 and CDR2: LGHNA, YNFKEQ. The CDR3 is CASSQGNRGNEETQYF. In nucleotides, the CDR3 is TGTGCCAGCAGCCAGGGTAACAGGGGGAACGAAGAGACCCAGTACTTC.

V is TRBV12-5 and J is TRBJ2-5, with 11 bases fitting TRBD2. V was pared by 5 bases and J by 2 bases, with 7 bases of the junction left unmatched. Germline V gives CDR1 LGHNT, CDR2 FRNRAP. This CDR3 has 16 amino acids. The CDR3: CASGGGLAGLQETQYF. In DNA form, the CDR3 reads TGTGCTAGTGGTGGCGGACTAGCGGGCCTACAAGAGACCCAGTACTTC. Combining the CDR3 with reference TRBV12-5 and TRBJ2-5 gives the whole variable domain DARVTQTPRHKVTEMGQEVTMRCQPILGHNTVFWYRQTMMQGLELLAYFRNRAPLDDSGMPKDRFSAEMPDATLATLKIQPSEPRDSAVYFCASGGGLAGLQETQYFGPGTRLLVL.

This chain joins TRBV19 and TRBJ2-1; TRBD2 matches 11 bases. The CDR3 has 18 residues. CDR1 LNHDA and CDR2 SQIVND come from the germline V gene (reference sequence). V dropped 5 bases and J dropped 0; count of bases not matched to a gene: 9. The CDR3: CASSPSGLAVSSYNEQFF. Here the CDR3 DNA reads TGTGCCAGTAGTCCCTCGGGACTAGCGGTAAGCTCCTACAATGAGCAGTTCTTC.

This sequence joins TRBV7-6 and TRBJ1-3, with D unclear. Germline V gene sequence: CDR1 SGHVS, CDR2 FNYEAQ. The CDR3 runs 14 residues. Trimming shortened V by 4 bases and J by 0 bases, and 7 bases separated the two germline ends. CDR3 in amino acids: CASSSASSGNTIYF. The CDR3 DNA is TGTGCCAGCAGCTCCGCCAGCTCTGGAAACACCATATATTTT.

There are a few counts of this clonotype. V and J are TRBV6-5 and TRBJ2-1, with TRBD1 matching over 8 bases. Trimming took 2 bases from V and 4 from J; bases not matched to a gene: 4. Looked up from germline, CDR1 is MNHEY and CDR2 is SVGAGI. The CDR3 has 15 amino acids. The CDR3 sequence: CASSYGQGAYNEQFF. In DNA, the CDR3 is TGTGCCAGCAGTTACGGGCAGGGGGCTTACAATGAGCAGTTCTTC.

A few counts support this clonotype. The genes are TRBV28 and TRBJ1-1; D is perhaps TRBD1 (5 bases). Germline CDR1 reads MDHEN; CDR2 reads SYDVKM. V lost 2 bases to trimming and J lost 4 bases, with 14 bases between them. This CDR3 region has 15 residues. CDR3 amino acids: CASSLGAGGTTEAFF. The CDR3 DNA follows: TGTGCCAGCAGTTTAGGGGCCGGCGGAACCACTGAAGCTTTCTTT.

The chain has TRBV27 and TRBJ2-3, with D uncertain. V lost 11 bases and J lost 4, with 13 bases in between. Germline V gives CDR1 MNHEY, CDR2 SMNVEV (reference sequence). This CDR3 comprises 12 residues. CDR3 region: CASTRLADTQYF. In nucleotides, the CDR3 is TGTGCCTCGACGCGCCTAGCAGATACGCAGTATTTT.

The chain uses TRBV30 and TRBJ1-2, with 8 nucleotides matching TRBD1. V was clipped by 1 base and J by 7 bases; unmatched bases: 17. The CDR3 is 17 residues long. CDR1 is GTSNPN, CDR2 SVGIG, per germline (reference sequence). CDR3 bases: TGTGCCTGGAGTGCCCCCGGGACAGGACTAAAGAATCCTGGCTACACCTTC. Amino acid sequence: CAWSAPGTGLKNPGYTF.

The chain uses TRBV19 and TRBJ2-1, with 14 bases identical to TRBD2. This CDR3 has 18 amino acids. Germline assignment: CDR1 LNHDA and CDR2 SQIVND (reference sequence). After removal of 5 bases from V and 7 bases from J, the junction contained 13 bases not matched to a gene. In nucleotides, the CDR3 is TGTGCCAGTAGTCCGCCATCCGGGACTAGCGGGAGTCGTAATGAGCAGTTCTTC. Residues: CASSPPSGTSGSRNEQFF.

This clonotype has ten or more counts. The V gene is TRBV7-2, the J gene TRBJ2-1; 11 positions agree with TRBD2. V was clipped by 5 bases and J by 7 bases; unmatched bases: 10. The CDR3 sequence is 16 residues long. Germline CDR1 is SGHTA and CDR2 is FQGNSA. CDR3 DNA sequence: TGTGCCAGCAGCCCCTTAGCGGGAGGGCGGTATAATGAGCAGTTCTTC. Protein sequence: CASSPLAGGRYNEQFF.

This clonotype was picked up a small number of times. The CDR3 nucleotides read TGTGCCAGCACCAACCCCCCGGGTACCAGCGGGTGGGAGCTGTTTTTT. It yields the protein CASTNPPGTSGWELFF. The chain joins TRBV7-2 to TRBJ2-2; perhaps TRBD2 as D (6 bases). This CDR3 region has 16 residues. V gave up 7 bases and J gave up 9 bases, with 24 bases separating them. In germline, CDR1 is SGHTA, CDR2 FQGNSA.

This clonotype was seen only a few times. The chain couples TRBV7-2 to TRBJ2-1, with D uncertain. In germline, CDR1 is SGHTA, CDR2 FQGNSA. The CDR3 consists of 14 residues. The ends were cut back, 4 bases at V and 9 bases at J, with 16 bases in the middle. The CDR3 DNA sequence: TGTGCCAGCAGCTCGGAAAGTGGGATAGCTGAGCAGTTCTTC. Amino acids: CASSSESGIAEQFF.

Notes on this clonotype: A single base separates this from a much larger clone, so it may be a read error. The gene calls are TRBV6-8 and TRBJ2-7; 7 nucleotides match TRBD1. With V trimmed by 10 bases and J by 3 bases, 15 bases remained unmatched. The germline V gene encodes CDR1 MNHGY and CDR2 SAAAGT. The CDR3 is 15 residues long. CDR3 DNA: TGTGCCACCTCGGCGTCAGGGGGACGTAGCTACGAGCAGTACGTC. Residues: CATSASGGRSYEQYV.

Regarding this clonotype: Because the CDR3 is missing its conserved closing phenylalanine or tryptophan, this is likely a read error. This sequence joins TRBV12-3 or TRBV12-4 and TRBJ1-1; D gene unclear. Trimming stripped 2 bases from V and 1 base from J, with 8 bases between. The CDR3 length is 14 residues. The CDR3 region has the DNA TGTGCCAGCAGTTTATCTTACGAGAACACTGAAGCTTTCCTT. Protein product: CASSLSYENTEAFL.

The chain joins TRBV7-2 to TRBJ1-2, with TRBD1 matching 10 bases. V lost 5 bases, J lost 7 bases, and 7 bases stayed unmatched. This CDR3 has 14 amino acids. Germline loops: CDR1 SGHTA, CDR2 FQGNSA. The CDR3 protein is CASSAQTGGLGYTF. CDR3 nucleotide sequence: TGTGCCAGCAGCGCCCAGACAGGGGGCCTTGGCTACACCTTC.

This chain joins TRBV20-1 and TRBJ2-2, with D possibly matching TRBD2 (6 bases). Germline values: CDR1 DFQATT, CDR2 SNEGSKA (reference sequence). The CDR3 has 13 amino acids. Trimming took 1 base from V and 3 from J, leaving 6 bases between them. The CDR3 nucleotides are TGCAGTGCTAGAGCGGGGGACACCGGGGAGCTGTTTTTT. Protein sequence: CSARAGDTGELFF.